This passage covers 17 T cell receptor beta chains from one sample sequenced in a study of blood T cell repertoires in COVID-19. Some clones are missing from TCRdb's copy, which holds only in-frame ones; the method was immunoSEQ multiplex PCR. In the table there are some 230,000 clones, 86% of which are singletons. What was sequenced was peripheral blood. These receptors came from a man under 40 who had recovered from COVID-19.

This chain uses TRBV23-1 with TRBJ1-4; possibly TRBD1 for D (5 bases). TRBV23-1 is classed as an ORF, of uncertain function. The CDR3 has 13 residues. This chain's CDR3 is CATTTQGEEKLFF. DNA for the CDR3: TGCGCTACAACCACGCAGGGCGAAGAAAAACTGTTTTTT.

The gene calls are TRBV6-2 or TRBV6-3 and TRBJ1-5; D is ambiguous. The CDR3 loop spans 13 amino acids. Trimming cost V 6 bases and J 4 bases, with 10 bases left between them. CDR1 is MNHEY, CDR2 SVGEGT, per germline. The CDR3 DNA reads TGTGCCAGCAGCTCGCAGGTAAATCAGCCCCAGCATTTT. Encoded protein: CASSSQVNQPQHF.

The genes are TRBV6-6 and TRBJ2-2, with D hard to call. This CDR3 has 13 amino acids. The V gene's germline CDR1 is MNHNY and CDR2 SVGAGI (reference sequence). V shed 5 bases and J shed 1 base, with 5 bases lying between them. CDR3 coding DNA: TGTGCCAGCAGTCTACAGAACACCGGGGAGCTGTTTTTT. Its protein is CASSLQNTGELFF.

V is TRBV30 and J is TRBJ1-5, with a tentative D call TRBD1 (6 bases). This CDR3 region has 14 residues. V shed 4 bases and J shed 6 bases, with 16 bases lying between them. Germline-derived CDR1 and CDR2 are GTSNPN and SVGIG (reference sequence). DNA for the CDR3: TGTGCCTGGACCTTTACAGGGACGGGTCAGCCCCAGCATTTT. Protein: CAWTFTGTGQPQHF.

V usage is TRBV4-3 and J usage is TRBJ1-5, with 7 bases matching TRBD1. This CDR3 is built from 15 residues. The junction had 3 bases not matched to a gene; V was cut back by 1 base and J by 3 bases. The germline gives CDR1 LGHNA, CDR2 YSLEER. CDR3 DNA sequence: TGCGCCAGCAGCCAAGCAGACAGGGCCAATCAGCCCCAGCATTTT. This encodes CASSQADRANQPQHF.

CDR3 region: CASSPRQGPYGYTF. In DNA, the CDR3 is TGTGCCAGCAGCCCCCGACAGGGACCCTATGGCTACACCTTC. The chain joins TRBV7-2 to TRBJ1-2; 7 bases map to TRBD1. The ends lost 5 bases at V and 4 bases at J; junction bases unmatched: 7. This CDR3 comprises 14 residues. From germline, CDR1 is SGHTA and CDR2 FQGNSA.

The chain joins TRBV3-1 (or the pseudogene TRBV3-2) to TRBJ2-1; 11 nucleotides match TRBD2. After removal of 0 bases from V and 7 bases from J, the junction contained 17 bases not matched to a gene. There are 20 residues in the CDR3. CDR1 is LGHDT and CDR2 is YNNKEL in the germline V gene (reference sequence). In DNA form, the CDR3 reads TGTGCCAGCAGCCAAGACTTCTGGTCGAGGCTAGCGGGGGGTAGAAATGAGCAGTTCTTC. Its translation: CASSQDFWSRLAGGRNEQFF.

For the CDR3, the DNA is TGTGCCACCAGCAGAGATTCAGCAGGGGCGTACCAAGAGACCCAGTACTTC. Protein: CATSRDSAGAYQETQYF. The chain couples TRBV15 to TRBJ2-5; perhaps TRBD1 as D (6 bases). This CDR3 has 17 amino acids. Germline CDR1 LNHNV, CDR2 YYDKDF (reference sequence). V gave up 0 bases and J gave up 0 bases, with 14 bases separating them.

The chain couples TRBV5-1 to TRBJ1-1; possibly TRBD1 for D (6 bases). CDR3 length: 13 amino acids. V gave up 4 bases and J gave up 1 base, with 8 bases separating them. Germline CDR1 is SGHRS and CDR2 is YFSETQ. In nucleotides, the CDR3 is TGCGCCAGCAGCCCGGGACAGAACACTGAAGCTTTCTTT. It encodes CASSPGQNTEAFF.

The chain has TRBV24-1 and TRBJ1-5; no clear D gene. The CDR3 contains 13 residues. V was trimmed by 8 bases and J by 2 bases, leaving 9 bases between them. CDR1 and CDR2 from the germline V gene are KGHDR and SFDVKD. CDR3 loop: CATTSVGNQPQHF. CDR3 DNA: TGTGCCACCACCTCAGTCGGCAATCAGCCCCAGCATTTT.

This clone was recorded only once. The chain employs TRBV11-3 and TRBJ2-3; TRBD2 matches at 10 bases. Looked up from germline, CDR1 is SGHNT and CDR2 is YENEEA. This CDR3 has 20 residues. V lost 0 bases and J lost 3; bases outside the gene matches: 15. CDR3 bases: TGTGCCAGCAGCTTAGATCCGGGGAGCGGGGGGGCCCGAGGTACAGATACGCAGTATTTT. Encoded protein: CASSLDPGSGGARGTDTQYF.

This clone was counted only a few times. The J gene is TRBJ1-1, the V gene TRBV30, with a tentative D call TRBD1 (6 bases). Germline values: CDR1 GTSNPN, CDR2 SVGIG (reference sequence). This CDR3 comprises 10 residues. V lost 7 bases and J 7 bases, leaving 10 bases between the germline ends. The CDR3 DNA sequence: TGTGCCTTAACAGGGCTTGAAGCTTTCTTT. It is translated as CALTGLEAFF.

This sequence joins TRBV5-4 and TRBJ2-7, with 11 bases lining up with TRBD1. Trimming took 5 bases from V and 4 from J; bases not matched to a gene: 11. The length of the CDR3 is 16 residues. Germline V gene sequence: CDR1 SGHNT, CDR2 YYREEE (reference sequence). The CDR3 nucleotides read TGTGCCAGCAGGGCTAATCCGGGACAGGGGGGTTACGAGCAGTACTTC. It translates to CASRANPGQGGYEQYF.

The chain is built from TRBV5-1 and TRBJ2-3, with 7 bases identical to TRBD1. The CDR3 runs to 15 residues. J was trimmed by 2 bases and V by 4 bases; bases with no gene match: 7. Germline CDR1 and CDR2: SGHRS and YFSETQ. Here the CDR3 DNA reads TGCGCCAGCAGCCCCCTGGGACAGCTCACAGATACGCAGTATTTT. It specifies CASSPLGQLTDTQYF. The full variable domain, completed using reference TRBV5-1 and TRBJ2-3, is KAGVTQTPRYLIKTRGQQVTLSCSPISGHRSVSWYQQTPGQGLQFLFEYFSETQRNKGNFPGRFSGRQFSNSRSEMNVSTLELGDSALYLCASSPLGQLTDTQYFGPGTRLTVL.

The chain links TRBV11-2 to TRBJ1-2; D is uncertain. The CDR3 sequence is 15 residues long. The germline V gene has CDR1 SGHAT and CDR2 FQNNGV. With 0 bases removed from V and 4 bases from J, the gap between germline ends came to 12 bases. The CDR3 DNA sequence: TGTGCCAGCAGCTTAGATCCCGCCGGGGTCTATGGCTACACCTTC. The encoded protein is CASSLDPAGVYGYTF.

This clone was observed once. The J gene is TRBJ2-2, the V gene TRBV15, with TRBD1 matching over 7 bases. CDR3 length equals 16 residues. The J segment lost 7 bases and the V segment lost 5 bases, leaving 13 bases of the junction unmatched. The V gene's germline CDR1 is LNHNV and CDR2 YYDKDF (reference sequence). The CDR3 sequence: CATSHRGRTGFGELFF. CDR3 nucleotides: TGTGCCACCAGCCACCGGGGAAGGACAGGTTTCGGGGAGCTGTTTTTT. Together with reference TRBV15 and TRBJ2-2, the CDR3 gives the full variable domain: DAMVIQNPRYQVTQFGKPVTLSCSQTLNHNVMYWYQQKSSQAPKLLFHYYDKDFNNEADTPDNFQSRRPNTSFCFLDIRSPGLGDTAMYLCATSHRGRTGFGELFFGEGSRLTVL.

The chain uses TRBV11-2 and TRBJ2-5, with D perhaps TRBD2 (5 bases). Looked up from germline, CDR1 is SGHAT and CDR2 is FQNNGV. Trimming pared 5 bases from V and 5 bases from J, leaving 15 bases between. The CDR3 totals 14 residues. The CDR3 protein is CASSASSGGETQYF. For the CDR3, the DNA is TGTGCCAGCAGCGCCTCCTCAGGCGGGGAGACCCAGTACTTC.